This is a list of T cell receptor beta chains from one sample in a study of blood T cells in healthy people across ages. TCRdb analysed the 5' RACE reads with MiXCR anew, one entry per CDR3 protein. This sample has about 1.5 million distinct CDR3 sequences, with roughly two fifths found just once. Sequenced input: blood. The receptors shown here come from a woman in her late teens or twenties in good health. The CDR3 runs from the conserved cysteine through the conserved F or W. D genes are given only for firm matches. Where a row states a size, it is once, few, many or the class of an expanded clone; other rows omit it.

V,size,J,D,CDR3,DNA
TRBV7-3,few,TRBJ2-1,.,CASSLQTSPPYNEQFF,TGTGCCAGCAGCTTACAGACTAGTCCCCCCTACAATGAGCAGTTCTTC
TRBV4-3,.,TRBJ2-2,TRBD2,CASSHDLTSDSNTGELFF,TGCGCCAGCAGCCACGACCTCACTAGCGACTCGAACACCGGGGAGCTGTTTTTT
TRBV20-1,.,TRBJ1-6,.,CSARARTYNSPLHF,TGCAGTGCTAGAGCACGGACTTATAATTCACCCCTCCACTTT
TRBV10-3,few,TRBJ2-5,TRBD2,CAVSERGETQYF,TGTGCCGTATCGGAGCGGGGTGAGACCCAGTACTTC
TRBV27,few,TRBJ2-1,.,CASSFPGLNEQFF,TGTGCCAGCAGTTTCCCGGGACTCAATGAGCAGTTCTTC
TRBV10-2,few,TRBJ1-2,.,CASGQNYGYTF,TGCGCCAGCGGTCAGAACTATGGCTACACCTTC
TRBV7-2,few,TRBJ2-3,.,CASSHRLGPRTDTQYF,TGTGCCAGCAGTCACCGCCTGGGGCCACGGACAGATACGCAGTATTTT
TRBV29-1,few,TRBJ1-4,.,CSVETVPNEKLFF,TGCAGCGTTGAAACGGTCCCAAATGAAAAACTGTTTTTT
TRBV7-2,.,TRBJ2-5,.,CASSPTTSFETQYF,TGTGCCAGCAGCCCGACGACTTCCTTCGAGACCCAGTACTTC
TRBV28,.,TRBJ2-7,TRBD1,CASSSSGTDEQYF,TGTGCCAGCAGTTCCTCCGGGACAGACGAGCAGTACTTC
TRBV25-1,.,TRBJ2-7,.,CASSASTTGLRYEQYF,TGTGCCAGCAGTGCTTCGACCACAGGGTTGAGGTACGAGCAGTACTTC
TRBV6-2/TRBV6-3,.,TRBJ2-7,.,CASRDHVNEQYF,TGTGCCAGCCGGGACCATGTGAATGAGCAGTACTTC
TRBV29-1,.,TRBJ1-1,TRBD1,CSAAQGMNTEAFF,TGCAGCGCTGCACAGGGGATGAACACTGAAGCTTTCTTT
TRBV2,.,TRBJ1-2,.,CASSEPGTTLGYGYTF,TGTGCCAGCAGTGAGCCGGGGACAACATTGGGGTATGGCTACACCTTC
TRBV20-1,.,TRBJ1-4,TRBD1,CSAAGGATNEKLFF,TGCAGTGCTGCAGGGGGAGCAACTAATGAAAAACTGTTTTTT
TRBV20-1,.,TRBJ1-6,.,CSARMGGAYNSPLHF,TGCAGTGCTAGGATGGGGGGCGCTTATAATTCACCCCTCCACTTT
TRBV7-2,.,TRBJ2-1,.,CASSRESATRYNEQFF,TGTGCCAGCAGCCGAGAGTCGGCCACAAGGTACAATGAGCAGTTCTTC
TRBV7-9,few,TRBJ1-2,TRBD1,CASVRPTGSLEGGYTF,TGTGCCAGCGTCCGTCCGACAGGGTCGTTAGAAGGTGGCTACACCTTC
TRBV4-3,few,TRBJ2-1,.,CASSQDRQAVSYNEQFF,TGCGCCAGCAGCCAAGATCGCCAAGCGGTTTCCTACAATGAGCAGTTCTTC
TRBV7-8,once,TRBJ2-7,.,CASSLNWTPSDEQYF,TGTGCCAGCAGCTTAAATTGGACCCCCTCGGACGAGCAGTACTTC
TRBV5-6,.,TRBJ1-6,TRBD1,CASSPGTGSYNSPLHF,TGTGCCAGCAGCCCGGGGACAGGCTCCTATAATTCACCCCTCCACTTT
TRBV6-6,few,TRBJ1-5,.,CASSMGIKNQPQHF,TGTGCCAGCAGTATGGGGATAAAGAATCAGCCCCAGCATTTT
TRBV21-1,few,TRBJ2-6,.,CASIPRHLCGANVLTF,TGTGCCAGCATCCCGAGACACCTTTGTGGGGCCAACGTCCTGACTTTC
TRBV2,.,TRBJ2-1,TRBD1,CASSDDRAEQFF,TGTGCCAGCAGTGACGACAGGGCTGAGCAGTTCTTC
TRBV4-1,.,TRBJ1-6,.,CASSQDVGVGSPLHF,TGCGCCAGCAGCCAAGATGTCGGGGTTGGATCACCCCTCCACTTT
TRBV2,.,TRBJ2-1,TRBD2,CASNEWNGGEYEQFF,TGTGCCAGCAATGAATGGAACGGGGGGGAGTATGAGCAGTTCTTC
TRBV4-1,.,TRBJ1-2,.,CASSPSRTEHGYTF,TGCGCCAGCAGCCCAAGCAGGACAGAGCATGGCTACACCTTC
TRBV7-9,.,TRBJ2-5,TRBD1,CASSLPYGTAQETQYF,TGTGCCAGCAGCTTACCTTACGGGACAGCTCAAGAGACCCAGTACTTC
TRBV2,.,TRBJ2-7,TRBD1,CASSAGQSSYEQYF,TGTGCCAGCAGTGCGGGACAGAGCTCCTACGAGCAGTACTTC
TRBV4-1,.,TRBJ1-2,TRBD1,CASSLLITGGQGIGYTF,TGCGCCAGCAGCCTTCTGATTACAGGGGGACAGGGAATTGGCTACACCTTC
TRBV25-1,many,TRBJ2-1,.,CASSEAAIKGPTTISYNEQFF,TGTGCCAGCAGTGAAGCTGCAATAAAAGGCCCAACTACTATCTCCTACAATGAGCAGTTCTTC
TRBV11-2,few,TRBJ2-1,.,CASSLEINEQFF,TGTGCCAGCAGCTTAGAAATCAATGAGCAGTTCTTC
TRBV15,few,TRBJ1-3,.,CATRGLSSGNTIYF,TGTGCCACCAGGGGCCTCAGCTCTGGAAACACCATATATTTT
TRBV3-1,.,TRBJ2-7,.,CASSQDLGIARYEQYF,TGTGCCAGCAGCCAAGATCTTGGAATAGCTAGGTACGAGCAGTACTTC
TRBV7-8,.,TRBJ1-4,.,CASGKNRQANEKLFF,TGTGCCAGCGGAAAAAACAGGCAGGCTAATGAAAAACTGTTTTTT
TRBV5-1,many,TRBJ2-2,.,CASSFAGELFF,TGCGCCAGCAGCTTCGCCGGGGAGCTGTTTTTT
TRBV11-2,few,TRBJ2-7,.,CASSDIRWPPYEQYF,TGTGCCAGCAGCGACATAAGGTGGCCCCCCTACGAGCAGTACTTC
TRBV9,.,TRBJ2-1,.,CASSPMGGEQFF,TGTGCCAGCAGCCCCATGGGGGGTGAGCAGTTCTTC
TRBV5-1,once,TRBJ2-3,.,CATSPGWVADTQYF,TGCGCCACCAGCCCGGGGTGGGTAGCAGATACGCAGTATTTT
TRBV7-3,once,TRBJ2-7,TRBD1,CASSFDRESEQYF,TGTGCCAGCAGCTTTGACAGGGAATCCGAGCAGTACTTC
TRBV9,few,TRBJ1-4,.,CASSGGSTNEKLFF,TGTGCCAGCAGCGGGGGTTCAACTAATGAAAAACTGTTTTTT
TRBV6-5,.,TRBJ2-5,.,CASSYRGGTQYF,TGTGCCAGCAGTTACCGCGGCGGGACCCAGTACTTC
TRBV6-5,.,TRBJ2-7,.,CASSLRTDNEQYF,TGTGCCAGCAGCCTTAGGACAGACAATGAGCAGTACTTC
TRBV6-6,.,TRBJ2-2,.,CASSTLDDTGELFF,TGTGCCAGCAGTACCCTTGATGACACCGGGGAGCTGTTTTTT
TRBV6-2/TRBV6-3,few,TRBJ1-1,.,CASSYSKSRGAGTEAFF,TGTGCCAGCAGTTACTCGAAGAGTCGAGGGGCCGGGACTGAAGCTTTCTTT
TRBV6-6,.,TRBJ2-1,TRBD2,CASSYSLAGSNEQFF,TGTGCCAGCAGTTACTCCCTAGCGGGGAGCAATGAGCAGTTCTTC